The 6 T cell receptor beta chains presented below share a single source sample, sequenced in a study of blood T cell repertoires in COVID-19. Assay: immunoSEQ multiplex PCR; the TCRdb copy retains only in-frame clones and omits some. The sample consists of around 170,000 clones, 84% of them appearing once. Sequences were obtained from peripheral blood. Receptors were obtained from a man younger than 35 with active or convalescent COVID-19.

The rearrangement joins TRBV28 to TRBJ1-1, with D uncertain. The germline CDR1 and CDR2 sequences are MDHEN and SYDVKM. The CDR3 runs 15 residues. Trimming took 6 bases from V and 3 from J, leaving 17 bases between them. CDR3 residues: CASSQQTGSYTEAFF. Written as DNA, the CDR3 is TGTGCCAGCAGCCAACAAACGGGAAGCTACACTGAAGCTTTCTTT.

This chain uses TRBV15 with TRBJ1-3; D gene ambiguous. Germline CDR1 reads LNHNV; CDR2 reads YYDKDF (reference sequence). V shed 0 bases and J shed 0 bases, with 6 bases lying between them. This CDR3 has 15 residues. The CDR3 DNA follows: TGTGCCACCAGCAGAGATTATTCCTCTGGAAACACCATATATTTT. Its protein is CATSRDYSSGNTIYF.

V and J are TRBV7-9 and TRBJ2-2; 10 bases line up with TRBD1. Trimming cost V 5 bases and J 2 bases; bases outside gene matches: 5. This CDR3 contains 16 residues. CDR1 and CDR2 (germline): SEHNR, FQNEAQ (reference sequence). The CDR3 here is CASSTGTGDNTGELFF. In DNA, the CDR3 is TGTGCCAGCAGCACCGGGACAGGGGACAACACCGGGGAGCTGTTTTTT.

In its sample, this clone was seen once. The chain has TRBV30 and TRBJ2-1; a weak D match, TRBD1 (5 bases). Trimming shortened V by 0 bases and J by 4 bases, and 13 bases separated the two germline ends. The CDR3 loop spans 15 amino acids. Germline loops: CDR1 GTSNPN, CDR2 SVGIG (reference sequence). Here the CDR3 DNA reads TGTGCCTGGAGTGTACGAAGGGGCGGTTACAATGAGCAGTTCTTC. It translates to CAWSVRRGGYNEQFF.

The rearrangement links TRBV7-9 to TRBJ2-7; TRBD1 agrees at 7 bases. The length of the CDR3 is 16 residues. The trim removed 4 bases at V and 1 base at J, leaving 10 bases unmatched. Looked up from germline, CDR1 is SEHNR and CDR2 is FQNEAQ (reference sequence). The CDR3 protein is CASSSLGGRGSYEQYF. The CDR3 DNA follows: TGTGCCAGCAGCTCGTTAGGGGGCAGGGGGTCCTACGAGCAGTACTTC.

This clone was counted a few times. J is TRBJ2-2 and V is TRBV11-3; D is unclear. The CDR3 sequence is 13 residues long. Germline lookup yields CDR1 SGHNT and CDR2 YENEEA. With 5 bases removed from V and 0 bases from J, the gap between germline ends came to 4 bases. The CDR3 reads CASSLPNTGELFF. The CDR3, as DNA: TGTGCCAGCAGCCTACCGAACACCGGGGAGCTGTTTTTT.